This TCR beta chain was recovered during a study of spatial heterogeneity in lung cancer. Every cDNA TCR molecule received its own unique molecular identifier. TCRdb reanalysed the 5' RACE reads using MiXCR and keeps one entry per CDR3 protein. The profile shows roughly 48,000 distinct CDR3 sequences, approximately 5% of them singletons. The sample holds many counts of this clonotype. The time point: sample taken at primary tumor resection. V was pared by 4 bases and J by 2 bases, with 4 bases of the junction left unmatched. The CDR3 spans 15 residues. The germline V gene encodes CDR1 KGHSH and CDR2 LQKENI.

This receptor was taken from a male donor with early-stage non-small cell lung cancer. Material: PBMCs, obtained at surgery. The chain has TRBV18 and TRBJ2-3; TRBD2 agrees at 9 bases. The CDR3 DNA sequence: TGTGCCAGCTCACTTCAGCGGGAGGACACAGATACGCAGTATTTT. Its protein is CASSLQREDTDTQYF.